Listed below are T cell receptor beta chains from one sample, sequenced in a study of T cell repertoires in cytomegalovirus infection. TCRdb called the reads again in MiXCR, with one record for every CDR3 protein. The data contain more than 55,000 distinct CDR3 sequences, 20% of them singletons. These receptors have no identified antigens. Here the sequenced sample was CD8+ T cells from cultured PBMCs, taken from culture after CMV antigen stimulation. The receptors here all came from a human donor in good health (CMV status not recorded). Some clones in this sample may be carry-over from other donors' samples. Each CDR3 is given with its conserved first and last residue. Fields, in order: D gene, J gene, V gene, clone size, CDR3 protein. A D gene is named only where the DNA matches it firmly. Rows may omit the clone size; those that give it use once, few, many or a size class.

>NA|TRBJ1-2|TRBV10-2|few
CASSESNSDMPSGYTF
>NA|TRBJ1-5|TRBV7-2|NA
CASSLDGGGGQPQHF
>NA|TRBJ1-2|TRBV4-3|few
CASSQDGTSGYTF
>NA|TRBJ2-3|TRBV4-1|NA
CASSQETTGLGTDTQYF
>NA|TRBJ2-5|TRBV12-3/TRBV12-4|NA
CASSLIGGRETQYF
>TRBD1|TRBJ2-1|TRBV7-2|few
CASSLRQGVYNEQFF
>NA|TRBJ1-2|TRBV4-3|NA
CASSQELGDNYGYTF
>TRBD2|TRBJ2-5|TRBV7-2|few
CASSLDTSGGAWETQYF
>TRBD2|TRBJ2-5|TRBV7-6|few
CASSLKGGAQYF
>NA|TRBJ2-4|TRBV7-8|NA
CASSRRRGQENIQYF
>TRBD1|TRBJ2-7|TRBV29-1|NA
CSVPGTGSYEQYF
>NA|TRBJ1-2|TRBV27|few
CASSYRVGYGYTF
>NA|TRBJ1-1|TRBV6-5|NA
CASSRGGPEAFF
>NA|TRBJ2-7|TRBV20-1|few
CSARSGSSYEQYF
>NA|TRBJ2-7|TRBV6-6|NA
CASSYHYEQYF
>NA|TRBJ1-2|TRBV7-9|NA
CASSSLTDGYTF
>NA|TRBJ2-1|TRBV7-8|few
CASSSLENEQFF
>TRBD2|TRBJ2-3|TRBV12-3/TRBV12-4|few
CASSPAVTSGSISTDTQYF
>TRBD1|TRBJ2-1|TRBV7-2|few
CASTFPGQGANEQFF
>NA|TRBJ1-6|TRBV6-2/TRBV6-3|NA
CASSYPEKERINSPLHF
>TRBD1|TRBJ2-7|TRBV15|NA
CATSRVGTDQQYF
>NA|TRBJ2-1|TRBV7-9|few
CASSSALDEQFF